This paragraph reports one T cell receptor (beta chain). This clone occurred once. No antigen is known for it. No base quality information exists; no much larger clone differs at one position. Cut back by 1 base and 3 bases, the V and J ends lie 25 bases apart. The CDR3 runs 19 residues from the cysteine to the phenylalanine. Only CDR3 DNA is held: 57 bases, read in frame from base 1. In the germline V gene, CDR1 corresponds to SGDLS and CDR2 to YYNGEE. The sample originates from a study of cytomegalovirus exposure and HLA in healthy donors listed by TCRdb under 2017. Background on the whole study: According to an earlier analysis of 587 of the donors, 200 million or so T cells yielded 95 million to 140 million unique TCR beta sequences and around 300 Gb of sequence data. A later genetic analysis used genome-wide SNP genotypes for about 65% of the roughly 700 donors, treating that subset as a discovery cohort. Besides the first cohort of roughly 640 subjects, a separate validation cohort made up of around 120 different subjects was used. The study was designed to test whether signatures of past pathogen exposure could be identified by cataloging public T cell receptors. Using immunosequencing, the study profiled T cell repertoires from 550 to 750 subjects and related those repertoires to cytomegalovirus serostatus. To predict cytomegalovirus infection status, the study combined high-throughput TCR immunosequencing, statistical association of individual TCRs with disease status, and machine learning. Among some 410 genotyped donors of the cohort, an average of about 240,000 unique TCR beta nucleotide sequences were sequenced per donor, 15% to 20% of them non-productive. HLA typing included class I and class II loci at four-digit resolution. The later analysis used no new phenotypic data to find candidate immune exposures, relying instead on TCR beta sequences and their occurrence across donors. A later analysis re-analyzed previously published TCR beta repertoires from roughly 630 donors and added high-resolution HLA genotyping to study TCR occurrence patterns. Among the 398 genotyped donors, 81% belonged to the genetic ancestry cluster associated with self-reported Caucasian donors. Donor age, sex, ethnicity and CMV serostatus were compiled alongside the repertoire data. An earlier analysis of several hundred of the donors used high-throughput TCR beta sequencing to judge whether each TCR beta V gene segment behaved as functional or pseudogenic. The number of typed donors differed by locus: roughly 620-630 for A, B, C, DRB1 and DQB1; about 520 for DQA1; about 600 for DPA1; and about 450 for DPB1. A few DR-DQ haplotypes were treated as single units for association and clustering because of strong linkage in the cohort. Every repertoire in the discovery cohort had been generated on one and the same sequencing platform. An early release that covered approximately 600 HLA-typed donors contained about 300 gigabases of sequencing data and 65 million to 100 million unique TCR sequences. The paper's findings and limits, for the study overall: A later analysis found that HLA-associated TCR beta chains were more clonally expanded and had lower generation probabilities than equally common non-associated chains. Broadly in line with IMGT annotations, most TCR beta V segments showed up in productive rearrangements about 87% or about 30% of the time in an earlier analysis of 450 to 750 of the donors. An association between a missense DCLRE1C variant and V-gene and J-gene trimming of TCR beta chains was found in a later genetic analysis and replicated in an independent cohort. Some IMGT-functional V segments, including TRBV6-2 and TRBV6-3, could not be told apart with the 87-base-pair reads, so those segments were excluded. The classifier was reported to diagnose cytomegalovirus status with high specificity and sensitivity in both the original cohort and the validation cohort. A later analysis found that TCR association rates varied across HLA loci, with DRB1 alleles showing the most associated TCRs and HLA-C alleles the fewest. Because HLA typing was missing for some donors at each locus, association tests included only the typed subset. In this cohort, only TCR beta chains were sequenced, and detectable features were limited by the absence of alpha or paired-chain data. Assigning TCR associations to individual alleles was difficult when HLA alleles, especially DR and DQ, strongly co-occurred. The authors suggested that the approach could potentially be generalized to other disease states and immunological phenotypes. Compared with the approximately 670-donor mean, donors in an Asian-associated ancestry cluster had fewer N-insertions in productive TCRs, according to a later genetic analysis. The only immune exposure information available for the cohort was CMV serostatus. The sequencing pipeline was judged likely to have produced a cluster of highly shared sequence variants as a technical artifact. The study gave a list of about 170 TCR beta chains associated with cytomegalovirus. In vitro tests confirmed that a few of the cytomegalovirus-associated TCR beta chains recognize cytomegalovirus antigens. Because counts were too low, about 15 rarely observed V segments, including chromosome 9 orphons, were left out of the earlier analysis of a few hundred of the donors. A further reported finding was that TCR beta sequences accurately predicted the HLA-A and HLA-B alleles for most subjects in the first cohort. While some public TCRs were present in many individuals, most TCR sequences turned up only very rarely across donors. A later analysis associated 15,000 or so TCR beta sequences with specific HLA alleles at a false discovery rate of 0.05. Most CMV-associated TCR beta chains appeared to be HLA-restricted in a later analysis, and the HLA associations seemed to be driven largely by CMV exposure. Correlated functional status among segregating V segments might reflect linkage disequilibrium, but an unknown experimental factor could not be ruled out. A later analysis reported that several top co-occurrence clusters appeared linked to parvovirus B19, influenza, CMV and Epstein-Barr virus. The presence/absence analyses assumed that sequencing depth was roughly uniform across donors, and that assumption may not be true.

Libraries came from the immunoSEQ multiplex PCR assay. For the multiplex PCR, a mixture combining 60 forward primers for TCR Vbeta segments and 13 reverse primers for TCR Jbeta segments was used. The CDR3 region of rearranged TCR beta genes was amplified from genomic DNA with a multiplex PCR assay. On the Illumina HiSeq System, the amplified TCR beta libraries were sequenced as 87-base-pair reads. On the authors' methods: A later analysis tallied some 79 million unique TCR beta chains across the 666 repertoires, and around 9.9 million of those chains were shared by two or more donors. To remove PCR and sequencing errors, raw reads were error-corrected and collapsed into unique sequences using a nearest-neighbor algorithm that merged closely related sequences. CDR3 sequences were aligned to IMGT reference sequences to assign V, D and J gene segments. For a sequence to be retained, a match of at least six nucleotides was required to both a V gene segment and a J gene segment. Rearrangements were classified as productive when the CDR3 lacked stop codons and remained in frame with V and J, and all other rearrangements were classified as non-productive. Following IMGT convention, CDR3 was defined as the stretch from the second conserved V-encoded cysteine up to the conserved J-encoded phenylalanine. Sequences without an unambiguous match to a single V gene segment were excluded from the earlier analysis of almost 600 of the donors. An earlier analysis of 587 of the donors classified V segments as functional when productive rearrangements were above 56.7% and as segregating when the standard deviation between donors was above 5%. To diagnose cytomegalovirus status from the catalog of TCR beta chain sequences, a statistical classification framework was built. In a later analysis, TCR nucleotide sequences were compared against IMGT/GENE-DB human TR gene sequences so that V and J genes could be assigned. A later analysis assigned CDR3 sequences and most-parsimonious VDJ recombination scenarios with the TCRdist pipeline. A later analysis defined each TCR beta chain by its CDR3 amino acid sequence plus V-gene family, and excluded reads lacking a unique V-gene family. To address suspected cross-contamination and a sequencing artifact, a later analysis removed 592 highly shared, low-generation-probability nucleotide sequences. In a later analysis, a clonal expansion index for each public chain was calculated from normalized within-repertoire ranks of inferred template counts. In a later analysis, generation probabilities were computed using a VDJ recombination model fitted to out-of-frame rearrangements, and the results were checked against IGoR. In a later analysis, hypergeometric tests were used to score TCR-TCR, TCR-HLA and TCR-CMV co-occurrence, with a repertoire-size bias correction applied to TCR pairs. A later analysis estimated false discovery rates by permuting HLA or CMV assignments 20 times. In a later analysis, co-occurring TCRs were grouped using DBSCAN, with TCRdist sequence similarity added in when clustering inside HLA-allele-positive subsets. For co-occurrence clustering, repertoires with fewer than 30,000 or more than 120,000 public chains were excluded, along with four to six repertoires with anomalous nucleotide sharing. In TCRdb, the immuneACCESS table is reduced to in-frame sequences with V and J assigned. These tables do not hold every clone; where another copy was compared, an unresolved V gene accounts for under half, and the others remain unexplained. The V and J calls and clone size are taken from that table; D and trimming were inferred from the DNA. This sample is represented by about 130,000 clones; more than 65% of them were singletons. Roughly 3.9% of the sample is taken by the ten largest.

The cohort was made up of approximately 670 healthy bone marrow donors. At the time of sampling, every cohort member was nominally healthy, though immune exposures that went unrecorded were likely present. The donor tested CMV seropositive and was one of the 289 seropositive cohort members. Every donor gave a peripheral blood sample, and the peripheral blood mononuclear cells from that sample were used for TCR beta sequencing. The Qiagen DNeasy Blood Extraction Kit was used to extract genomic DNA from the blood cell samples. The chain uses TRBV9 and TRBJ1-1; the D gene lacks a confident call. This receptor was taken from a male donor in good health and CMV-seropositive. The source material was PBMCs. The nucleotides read TGTGCCAGCAGCGTAAATTGGGCAAATCCAACGGGAATGCACACTGAAGCTTTCTTT. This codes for CASSVNWANPTGMHTEAFF.